A selection of T cell receptor beta chains follows, all from one sample in a study of blood T cell repertoires in COVID-19. The table came from immunoSEQ multiplex PCR; TCRdb's copy has only in-frame clones and leaves some out. The sample includes approximately 140,000 clones, approximately 85% of them seen just once. The sequencing input was PBMCs or T cells enriched from blood (not recorded which). The receptors come from a woman in her fifties or sixties with acute COVID-19. Each CDR3 is given with its conserved first and last residue. A D gene is named only where the DNA matches it firmly. Rows give clone size only sometimes, using once, few, many, or a class for an expanded clone.

V	size	D	J	CDR3	DNA
TRBV6-2/TRBV6-3	once	TRBD2	TRBJ2-1	CASSSTHAGDLSYNEQFF	TGTGCCAGCAGTTCAACCCATGCGGGAGACTTATCGTACAATGAGCAGTTCTTC
TRBV15	-	-	TRBJ2-1	CATSPVGGDNNEQFF	TGTGCCACCAGCCCGGTAGGGGGAGATAACAATGAGCAGTTCTTC
TRBV2	-	-	TRBJ1-2	CASSESFYGYTF	TGTGCCAGCAGTGAGAGTTTTTATGGCTACACCTTC
TRBV2	-	TRBD1	TRBJ2-2	CASTAGTGDTGELFF	TGTGCCAGCACGGCCGGGACAGGGGACACCGGGGAGCTGTTTTTT
TRBV12-5	-	-	TRBJ2-5	CASGLSWRAAQTQYF	TGTGCTAGTGGTTTGTCGTGGCGGGCCGCCCAGACCCAGTACTTC
TRBV18	-	TRBD1	TRBJ1-2	CASSQDRSYGYTF	TGTGCCAGCTCACAGGACAGGTCCTATGGCTACACCTTC
TRBV29-1	-	-	TRBJ2-7	CSVLQASYEQYF	TGCAGCGTACTCCAAGCCTCCTACGAGCAGTACTTC
TRBV11-3	once	-	TRBJ2-3	CASSLSRLDTQYF	TGTGCCAGCAGCTTATCACGGTTGGATACGCAGTATTTT
TRBV30	once	-	TRBJ1-5	CAWSRAGLMGGNQPQHF	TGTGCCTGGAGTCGGGCAGGTCTAATGGGAGGCAATCAGCCCCAGCATTTT
TRBV13	once	-	TRBJ2-1	CASSPVENMDEQFF	TGTGCCAGCAGCCCCGTCGAGAATATGGATGAGCAGTTCTTC
TRBV4-2	once	TRBD2	TRBJ2-3	CASSGLAGKWDTQYF	TGTGCCAGCAGCGGACTAGCGGGAAAATGGGATACGCAGTATTTT
TRBV7-9	-	TRBD1	TRBJ1-6	CASSLTGVSSPLHF	TGTGCCAGCAGCTTAACAGGGGTCTCTTCACCCCTCCACTTT
TRBV4-3	-	TRBD2	TRBJ2-7	CASSQDWTSGSYEQYF	TGCGCCAGCAGCCAAGATTGGACTAGCGGCTCCTACGAGCAGTACTTC
TRBV9	once	-	TRBJ2-1	CASSVGTGNEQFF	TGTGCCAGCAGCGTAGGAACAGGGAATGAGCAGTTCTTC
TRBV3-1/TRBV3-2	-	-	TRBJ2-5	CASSQGQGQETQYF	TGTGCCAGCAGCCAAGGTCAGGGACAAGAGACCCAGTACTTC
TRBV12-5	-	-	TRBJ2-7	CASGDQTGRIPLAESTYEQYF	TGTGCTAGTGGTGACCAAACTGGACGGATTCCTTTAGCGGAGTCGACCTACGAGCAGTACTTC
TRBV11-2	-	-	TRBJ2-6	CASSLQGSGANVLTF	TGTGCCAGCAGCTTACAGGGGTCTGGGGCCAACGTCCTGACTTTC
TRBV3-1/TRBV3-2	-	-	TRBJ1-3	CASSQDLEELTAGNTIYF	TGTGCCAGCAGCCAAGATCTTGAAGAGCTTACCGCTGGAAACACCATATATTTT
TRBV4-1	once	-	TRBJ1-5	CASSQDGSRVQPQHF	TGCGCCAGCAGCCAAGATGGGTCGAGGGTTCAGCCCCAGCATTTT
TRBV11-2	few	TRBD2	TRBJ2-1	CASTKTRGGPNNEQFF	TGTGCCAGCACCAAAACTCGGGGGGGCCCCAACAATGAGCAGTTCTTC
TRBV11-2	-	-	TRBJ2-7	CASSSRWQSWEQYF	TGTGCCAGCAGCAGTCGCTGGCAGTCATGGGAGCAGTACTTC
TRBV19	-	TRBD2	TRBJ2-4	CASSNAGGLAKNIQYF	TGTGCCAGTAGTAATGCGGGGGGCCTAGCCAAAAACATTCAGTACTTC
TRBV9	-	-	TRBJ1-3	CASSPLGASGNTIYF	TGTGCCAGCAGCCCCTTGGGGGCGAGCGGAAACACCATATATTTT
TRBV7-2	-	-	TRBJ2-7	CASSLIGSNDYEQYF	TGTGCCAGCAGCTTAATCGGGTCCAACGACTACGAGCAGTACTTC
TRBV12-3/TRBV12-4	few	-	TRBJ1-4	CASSPLQSEKLFF	TGTGCCAGCAGTCCACTACAAAGTGAAAAACTGTTTTTT
TRBV5-6	few	-	TRBJ1-1	CASSTGEAAFF	TGTGCCAGCAGTACCGGGGAGGCGGCTTTCTTT
TRBV11-2	few	-	TRBJ2-5	CASSSQTRRMYF	TGTGCCAGCAGCTCACAAACTAGACGTATGTACTTC
TRBV29-1	-	TRBD1	TRBJ1-1	CSVWAAGGSNTEAFF	TGCAGCGTCTGGGCCGCAGGGGGCTCTAACACTGAAGCTTTCTTT
TRBV18	-	TRBD1	TRBJ2-7	CASSPTPLPDRQF	TGTGCCAGCTCACCAACCCCTTTGCCGGACAGGCAATTC
TRBV28	-	TRBD2	TRBJ2-6	CASSPPRTSASSGANVLTF	TGTGCCAGCAGTCCACCGCGGACTAGCGCTAGCTCTGGGGCCAACGTCCTGACTTTC
TRBV11-3	-	TRBD1	TRBJ2-1	CASSSSTGVTYNEQFF	TGTGCCAGCAGCTCCTCGACAGGGGTAACCTACAATGAGCAGTTCTTC
TRBV5-8	-	-	TRBJ2-2	CASSFMVLTLRTGELFF	TGTGCCAGCAGCTTTATGGTACTCACCTTGAGGACCGGGGAGCTGTTTTTT
TRBV2	-	-	TRBJ1-2	CASSEKTDSNGYTF	TGTGCCAGCAGTGAAAAAACAGATAGTAATGGCTACACCTTC
TRBV27	-	TRBD2	TRBJ2-2	CASSLSLLAGVGELFF	TGTGCCAGCAGTTTATCGTTACTAGCGGGAGTTGGGGAGCTGTTTTTT
TRBV2	-	TRBD2	TRBJ2-1	CASTIEGTKNNEQFF	TGTGCCAGCACTATAGAGGGGACTAAAAACAATGAGCAGTTCTTC
TRBV6-6	-	TRBD1	TRBJ1-2	CASSYPGQGVEGYTF	TGTGCCAGCAGTTACCCGGGACAGGGGGTGGAAGGCTACACCTTC
TRBV7-3	once	TRBD2	TRBJ2-3	CASSLTAGAGDTQYF	TGTGCCAGCAGCTTAACAGCGGGAGCGGGAGATACGCAGTATTTT
TRBV14	-	-	TRBJ2-7	CASSQVAGSTYEQYF	TGTGCCAGCAGCCAAGTCGCGGGATCAACCTACGAGCAGTACTTC
TRBV11-2	-	TRBD1	TRBJ2-2	CASSPGQGSTGELFF	TGTGCCAGCAGCCCTGGACAGGGTAGCACCGGGGAGCTGTTTTTT
TRBV3-1/TRBV3-2	few	TRBD2	TRBJ2-7	CASKLAGDFPAEQYF	TGTGCCAGCAAGCTAGCGGGAGACTTTCCCGCCGAGCAGTACTTC
TRBV9	-	-	TRBJ1-3	CASSRPSTRNTIYF	TGTGCCAGCAGCCGCCCGAGCACGCGGAACACCATATATTTT
TRBV11-2	-	TRBD2	TRBJ2-1	CASRISGRGKDNEQFF	TGTGCCAGCCGAATCAGCGGGAGGGGTAAGGACAATGAGCAGTTCTTC
TRBV5-6	few	-	TRBJ2-5	CASSQGQGGTQYF	TGTGCCAGCAGCCAGGGGCAGGGCGGGACCCAGTACTTC